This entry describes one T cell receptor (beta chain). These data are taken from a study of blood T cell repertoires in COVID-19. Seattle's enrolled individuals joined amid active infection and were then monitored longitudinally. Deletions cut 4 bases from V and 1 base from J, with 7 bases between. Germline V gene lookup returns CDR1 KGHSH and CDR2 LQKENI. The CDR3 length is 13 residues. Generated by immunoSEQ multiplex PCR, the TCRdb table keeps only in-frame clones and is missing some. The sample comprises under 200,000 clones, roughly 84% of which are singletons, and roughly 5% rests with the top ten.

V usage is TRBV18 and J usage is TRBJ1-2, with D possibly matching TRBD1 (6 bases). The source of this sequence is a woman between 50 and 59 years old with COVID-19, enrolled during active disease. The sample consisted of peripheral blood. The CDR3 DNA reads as TGTGCCAGCTCACAGGGGGATAACTATGGCTACACCTTC. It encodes CASSQGDNYGYTF.